This note documents a single T cell receptor (beta chain) sequence. Its antigen is currently not known. No much larger clonotype is one base removed from it; base qualities were not supplied. From cysteine to phenylalanine, the CDR3 is 10 amino acids long. CDR3 DNA only is kept here, 30 bases in frame from base 1. Between the V and J ends, shortened by 7 bases and 4 bases respectively, the junction contains 5 bases. The germline V gene encodes CDR1 MDHEN and CDR2 SYDVKM. The source of the sample is a study of CD8 T cells in Susac syndrome (dated by TCRdb to the late 2010s). Some background on the complete study: The study used repertoire sequencing to test whether antigen drove CD8+ T cell activation and differentiation in Susac syndrome. The study compared CD8+ T cell repertoire clonality among 11 to 12 healthy donors, roughly 14 Susac syndrome patients and 15 multiple sclerosis patients. Beyond this particular receptor, the publication reports: The number of individuals in the TCR sequencing and HLA analysis was acknowledged as relatively small.

RNA was extracted using the RNeasy kit, and about 0.5 to 1 ug of the RNA was reverse transcribed with random hexamers. TCR beta CDR3 regions were amplified with the immunoSEQ multiplex PCR assay covering 54 Vbeta and 13 Jbeta segments. PCR amplification bias was corrected using a synthetic template baseline for primer optimization and computational correction. Turning to the authors' computational methods: Only productive sequences were kept, with reads annotated to V, D and J genes according to IMGT and analyzed in immunoSEQ Analyzer. Clonality was computed as one minus Shannon entropy normalized by log2 of the number of productive unique sequences. For each patient and control, public and private clones were evaluated within the 100 most prevalent clones. Clones were defined as Susac-specific when absent from the healthy and MS cohorts, from 1052 published viral clones and from other ImmuneACCESS disease sequences. TCRdb passed the public sequencing reads through fastp at Q25 and MiXCR, retaining productive beta sequences. Each CDR3 protein appears once, grouped with its most common genes and DNA. The V and J calls and clone size are TCRdb's, not the authors'. The sample profile shows approximately 70,000 distinct CDR3 sequences; 95% of them were found once. The top ten constitute 0.2% to 0.25% of the sample.

Peripheral blood CD8+ and CD4+ T cells from healthy donors, Susac syndrome patients and multiple sclerosis patients were profiled by high-throughput TCR beta sequencing. Healthy donors were included as age- and sex-matched controls. Bulk CD8+ and CD4+ T cells were purified magnetically by negative isolation, whereas CD8+ TEMRA cells were enriched by FACS. Blood was drawn into EDTA tubes, processed within 24 hours, and PBMCs were isolated by density gradient centrifugation. PBMCs destined for TCR sequencing were cryopreserved in liquid nitrogen and later thawed in a 37 °C water bath. The sorted or isolated CD4+, CD8+ and CD8+ TEMRA cells reached a purity of at least 90%.

Sequenced input: CD8+ T cells from PBMCs. This receptor was obtained from a human donor in good health. This chain is built from TRBV28 and TRBJ2-7, with the D gene not clear enough to name. The bases are TGTGCCAGCATGGCATACGAGCAGTACTTC. The translation is CASMAYEQYF.